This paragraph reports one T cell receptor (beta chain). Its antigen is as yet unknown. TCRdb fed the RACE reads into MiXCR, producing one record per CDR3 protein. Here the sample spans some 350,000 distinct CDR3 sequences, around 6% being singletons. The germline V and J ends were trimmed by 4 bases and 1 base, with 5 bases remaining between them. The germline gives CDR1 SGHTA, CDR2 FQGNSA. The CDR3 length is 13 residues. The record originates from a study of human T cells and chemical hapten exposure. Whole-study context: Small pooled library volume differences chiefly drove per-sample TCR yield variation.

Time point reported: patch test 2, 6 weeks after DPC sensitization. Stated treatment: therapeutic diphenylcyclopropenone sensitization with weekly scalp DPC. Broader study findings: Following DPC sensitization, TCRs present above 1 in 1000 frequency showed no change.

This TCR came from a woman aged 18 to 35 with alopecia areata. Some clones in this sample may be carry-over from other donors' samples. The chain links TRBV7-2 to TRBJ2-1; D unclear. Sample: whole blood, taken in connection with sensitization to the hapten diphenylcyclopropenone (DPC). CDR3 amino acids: CASSSLSYNEQFF. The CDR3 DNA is TGTGCCAGCAGCTCCCTTTCCTACAATGAGCAGTTCTTC.